This record covers a single TCR beta chain. No cognate antigen has been identified for it. The sample holds no much larger clone one base away, and base qualities are not on file. These data originate in a study of blood T cell repertoires in COVID-19 (dated by TCRdb to the early 2020s). In terms of the full investigation: The collaborator samples originated in the United States, Italy and Spain and spanned the acute and convalescent phases of COVID-19. Deeply sampled blood TCRbeta repertoires from subjects exposed to, actively infected with, or recovered from COVID-19 were included in the dataset. The sample metadata nearly always contained a de-identified subject ID, COVID-19 status, age in years and sex. The prospective study material was composed of cDNA or gDNA derived from T cells, B-cell-depleted T cells, or PBMCs. A freely available public database, intended as a resource for researchers studying the immune response to SARS-CoV-2, is where the repertoires were released. Samples were obtained from the ongoing ImmuneRACE study (first 160 participants) and from over 1,000 subjects provided by 6 global collaborators. Where available, HLA class I and class II types were taken from metadata supplied by the sample provider and were not determined by assay-based typing. Study-wide conclusions, independent of this receptor: The quantity of clinical and demographic metadata differed by source and by participant and was supplied without curation.

TCRbeta CDR3 regions were amplified from genomic DNA by means of the immunoSEQ Assay, a bias-controlled multiplex PCR. The original methods were these. Within the assay, amplification of reference gene primers was used to estimate how many nucleated cells each sample contained. To quantify the absolute abundance of each unique TCRbeta CDR3 rearrangement, sequence reads were collapsed and filtered. For each sample, productive Simpson clonality was calculated by taking the square root of Simpson's diversity index across productive rearrangements. TCRdb holds this immuneACCESS table with in-frame rearrangements only. Some clones are missing; in checked studies, unresolved V genes explain under half, and the rest has no known cause. The DNA was the basis for D and trimming; V, J and clone size are from that table. This sample lists around 180,000 clones; more than 80% were detected once. Clones ranked in the top ten supply more than 10% of the sample.

CDR1 SGHTA and CDR2 FQGNSA were looked up in the germline V gene. At the junction V is shortened by 1 base and J by 0 bases, with 10 bases in between. The CDR3 starts with the cysteine, ends with the phenylalanine, and has 15 residues. Only the CDR3 DNA stays, 45 bases, in frame from base 1. Participants in the prospective study were enrolled through a virtual design, were aged roughly 18 to 95 years, and lived in 24 United States geographic areas. Cohort assignment in the prospective study relied on participant-reported clinical history from a screening survey and a study questionnaire. Recovered participants in ImmuneRACE Cohort 3 were defined by two consecutive negative NP/OP PCR tests, clearance by a healthcare professional, or resolution of symptoms. Mobile phlebotomists in the prospective study collected whole blood, serum and a nasopharyngeal or oropharyngeal swab from every participant. Additional blood draws and questionnaires over an approximately two-month period could optionally be provided by prospective study participants. Before DNA extraction, prospective study blood samples were shipped either frozen or at room temperature.

The source material was PBMCs or T cells enriched from blood (not recorded which). The rearranged segments are TRBV7-2 and TRBJ2-7; TRBD2 could be the D gene, as 6 bases match. The receptor was isolated from a man aged 45-65 years who had recovered from COVID-19. The CDR3 protein sequence reads: CASSLGGVGSYEQYF. The DNA is as follows: TGTGCCAGCAGCTTAGGCGGGGTGGGCTCCTACGAGCAGTACTTC.